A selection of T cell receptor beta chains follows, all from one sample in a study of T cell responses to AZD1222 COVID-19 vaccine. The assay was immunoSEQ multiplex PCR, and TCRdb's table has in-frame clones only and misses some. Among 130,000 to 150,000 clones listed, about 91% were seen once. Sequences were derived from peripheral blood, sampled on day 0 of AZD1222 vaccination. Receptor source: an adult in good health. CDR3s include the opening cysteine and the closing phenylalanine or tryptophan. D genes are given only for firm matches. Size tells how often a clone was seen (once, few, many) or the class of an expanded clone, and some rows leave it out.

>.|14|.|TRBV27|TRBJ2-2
TGTGCCAGCAGCCCTGGGTGGGGGGCCGAGGAGCTGTTTTTT
CASSPGWGAEELFF
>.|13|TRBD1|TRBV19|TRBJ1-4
TGTGCCAGCGCAACAGGGGAGGATGAAAAACTGTTTTTT
CASATGEDEKLFF
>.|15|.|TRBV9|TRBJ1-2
TGTGCCAGCAGCCCGACCGGCGGGGGTTTCTATGGCTACACCTTC
CASSPTGGGFYGYTF
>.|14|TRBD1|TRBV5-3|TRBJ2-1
TGTGCCAGAAGCGCCGGGACAGGAAAACATGAGCAGTTCTTC
CARSAGTGKHEQFF
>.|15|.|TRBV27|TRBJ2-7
TGTGCCAGCAGTTTATCGGCCCCTCAGAACTACGAGCAGTACTTC
CASSLSAPQNYEQYF
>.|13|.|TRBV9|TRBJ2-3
TGTGCCAGCAGCACACTTGGCACAGATACGCAGTATTTT
CASSTLGTDTQYF
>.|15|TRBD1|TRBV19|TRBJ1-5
TGTGCCAGTAGCCTAGGAACAGGGGTGGACCAGCCCCAGCATTTT
CASSLGTGVDQPQHF
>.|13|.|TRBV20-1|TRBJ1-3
TGCAGTGCTAGTTTTGAGGCTGGAAACACCATATATTTT
CSASFEAGNTIYF
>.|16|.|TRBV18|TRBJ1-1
TGTGCCAGCTCACCTACGGACCAACTAGGTAGAACTGAAGCTTTCTTT
CASSPTDQLGRTEAFF
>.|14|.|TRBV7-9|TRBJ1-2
TGTGCCAGCAGCAATAATGGGCCTGTGGGGGGCTACACCTTC
CASSNNGPVGGYTF
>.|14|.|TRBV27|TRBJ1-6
TGTGCCAGCAGAGTTCGGCTGGGCGGTTCACCCCTCCACTTT
CASRVRLGGSPLHF
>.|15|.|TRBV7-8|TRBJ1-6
TGTGCCAGCAGCTCAGCAGGGGATTGGGATTCACCCCTCCACTTT
CASSSAGDWDSPLHF
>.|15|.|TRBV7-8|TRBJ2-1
TGTGCCAGCAGCTTAGGGACTGGAGTTTACAATGAGCAGTTCTTC
CASSLGTGVYNEQFF
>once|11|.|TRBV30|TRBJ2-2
TGTGCCTGGAGTGTAGGTGGGGAGCTGTTTTTT
CAWSVGGELFF
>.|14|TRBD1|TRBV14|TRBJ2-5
TGTGCCAGCAGCCCAGGGACAGGCCAAGAGACCCAGTACTTC
CASSPGTGQETQYF
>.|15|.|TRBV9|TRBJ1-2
TGTGCCAGCAGCGTAGCTCCCTTTACAGACTATGGCTACACCTTC
CASSVAPFTDYGYTF
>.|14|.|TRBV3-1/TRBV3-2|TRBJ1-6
TGTGCCAGCAGCCAGACACTTACGCTTTCACCCCTCCACTTT
CASSQTLTLSPLHF
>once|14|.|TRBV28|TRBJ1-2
TGTGCCAGCAGTCCTAGGGGGACCCCGGGTGGCTACACCTTC
CASSPRGTPGGYTF
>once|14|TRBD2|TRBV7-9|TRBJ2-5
TGTGCCAGCAGCTTAGTAGCGGGAGGCGAGACCCAGTACTTC
CASSLVAGGETQYF
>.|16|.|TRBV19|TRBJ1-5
TGTGCCAGTAGTATAACCTCAGGCGTGAGCAATCAGCCCCAGCATTTT
CASSITSGVSNQPQHF
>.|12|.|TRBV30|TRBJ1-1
TGTGCCTGGAGTCAGGCGAACACTGAAGCTTTCTTT
CAWSQANTEAFF
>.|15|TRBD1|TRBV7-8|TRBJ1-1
TGTGCCAGCAGCCCTAGGGGACAGGCCCAGACTGAAGCTTTCTTT
CASSPRGQAQTEAFF
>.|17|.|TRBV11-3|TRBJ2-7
TGTGCCAGCAGCTTAAGCGTCGGAGGGACGAGCTCCTACGAGCAGTACTTC
CASSLSVGGTSSYEQYF
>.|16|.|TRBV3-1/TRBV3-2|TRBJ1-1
TGTGCCAGCAGCCAAGATCCCCCAGGTCTTAACACTGAAGCTTTCTTT
CASSQDPPGLNTEAFF
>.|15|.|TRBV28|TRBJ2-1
TGTGCCAGCAGTTTTTTCACCCTGACAGAGAACGAGCAGTTCTTC
CASSFFTLTENEQFF
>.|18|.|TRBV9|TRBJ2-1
TGTGCCAGCAGCCCCCGGCCCCGGGACGGAAAACGGGGCAATGAGCAGTTCTTC
CASSPRPRDGKRGNEQFF
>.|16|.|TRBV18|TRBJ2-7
TGTGCCAGCTCACCGGCGGGCGCCCCGATCTCCTACGAGCAGTACTTC
CASSPAGAPISYEQYF
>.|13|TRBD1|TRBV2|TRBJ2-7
TGTGCCAGCACGGGACAGGGGAACTACGAGCAGTACTTC
CASTGQGNYEQYF
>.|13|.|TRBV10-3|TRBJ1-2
TGTGCCATCAGTGACAGAGAAAACTATGGCTACACCTTC
CAISDRENYGYTF
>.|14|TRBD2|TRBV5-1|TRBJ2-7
TGCGCCCGCAGCTTGTGGGGGGGGACCTACGAGCAGTACTTC
CARSLWGGTYEQYF
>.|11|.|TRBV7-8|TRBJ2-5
TGTGCCAGCAGCCCACAAGAGACCCAGTACTTC
CASSPQETQYF
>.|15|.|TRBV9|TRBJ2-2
TGTGCCAGCAGCGTTTTACAAGCGAACACCGGGGAGCTGTTTTTT
CASSVLQANTGELFF
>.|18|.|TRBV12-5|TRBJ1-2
TGTGCTAGTGGTTTGGTAGGATTCGTCTTGGAAGGGGGCTATGGCTACACCTTC
CASGLVGFVLEGGYGYTF
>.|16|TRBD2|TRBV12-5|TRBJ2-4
TGTGCTAGTGGTTTGCTACTAGCGGGGGGGGAAAACATTCAGTACTTC
CASGLLLAGGENIQYF
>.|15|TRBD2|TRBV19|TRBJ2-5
TGTGCCAGTAGTATTTGGGTAGCGGGAGTAGAGACCCAGTACTTC
CASSIWVAGVETQYF
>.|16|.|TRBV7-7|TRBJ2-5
TGTGCCAGCAGCACTGGGATCCGGGACAACCAAGAGACCCAGTACTTC
CASSTGIRDNQETQYF
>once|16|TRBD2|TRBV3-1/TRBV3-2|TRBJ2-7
TGTGCCAGCAGCCAAGTAGTACTAGCGGGGACCTACGAGCAGTACTTC
CASSQVVLAGTYEQYF
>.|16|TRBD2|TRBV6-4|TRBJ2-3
TGTGCCAGCAGTGACTCTGCTAGCGGGGGCACAGATACGCAGTATTTT
CASSDSASGGTDTQYF
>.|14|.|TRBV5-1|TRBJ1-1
TGCGCCAGCAGCTTGCGGCAGTCGAACACTGAAGCTTTCTTT
CASSLRQSNTEAFF
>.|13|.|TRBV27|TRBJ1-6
TGTGCCAGCAGTTATCAGAGAAATTCACCCCTCCACTTT
CASSYQRNSPLHF
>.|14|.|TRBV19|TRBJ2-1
TGTGCCAGTACTACCATGGGACTGACGAATGAGCAGTTCTTC
CASTTMGLTNEQFF
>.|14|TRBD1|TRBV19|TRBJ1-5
TGTGCCAGTAGACACAGGGGTTTGGGTCAGCCCCAGCATTTT
CASRHRGLGQPQHF
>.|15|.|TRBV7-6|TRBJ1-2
TGTGCCAGCAGCTTGGGATATCGTAATCTAAATGGCTACACCTTC
CASSLGYRNLNGYTF
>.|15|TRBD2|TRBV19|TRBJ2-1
TGTGCCAGTAGTCTTCTGCTAGCGGGGTACAATGAGCAGTTCTTC
CASSLLLAGYNEQFF
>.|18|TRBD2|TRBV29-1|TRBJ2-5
TGCAGCGTTGATAGGGCTAGCGGCCAACGGGGGTTTAGAGAGACCCAGTACTTC
CSVDRASGQRGFRETQYF
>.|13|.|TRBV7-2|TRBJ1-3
TGTGCCAGCAAACGGCAATCTGGAAACACCATATATTTT
CASKRQSGNTIYF
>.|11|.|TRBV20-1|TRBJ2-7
TGCAGTGCCCCGGACGGGATCAAGCAGTACTTC
CSAPDGIKQYF
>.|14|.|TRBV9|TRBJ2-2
TGTGCCAGCAGCCCTACAGGGAACACCGGGGAGCTGTTTTTT
CASSPTGNTGELFF
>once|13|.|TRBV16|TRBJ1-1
TGTGCCAGCAGCCAATCGGCCAAGCCAGGTGCTTTCTTT
CASSQSAKPGAFF
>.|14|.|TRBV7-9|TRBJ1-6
TGTGCCAGCAGCTTAGGTCAGCTTAATTCACCCCTCCACTTT
CASSLGQLNSPLHF
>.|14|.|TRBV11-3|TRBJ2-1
TGTGCCAGCAGTCCTGGGCGGTCCTACAATGAGCAGTTCTTC
CASSPGRSYNEQFF
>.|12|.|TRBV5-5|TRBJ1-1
TGTGCCGTGGGGCAGTCGAACACTGAAGCTTTCTTT
CAVGQSNTEAFF
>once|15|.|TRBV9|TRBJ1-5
TGTGCCAGCAGCCCTGGACAATACGGCAATCAGCCCCAGCATTTT
CASSPGQYGNQPQHF
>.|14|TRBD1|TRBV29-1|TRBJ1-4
TGCAGCGTCCTGGGACAGGGAAGTGATGAAAAACTGTTTTTT
CSVLGQGSDEKLFF
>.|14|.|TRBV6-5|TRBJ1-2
TGTGCCAGCATGACGGGTTGGGGGTACGATGGCTACACCTTC
CASMTGWGYDGYTF